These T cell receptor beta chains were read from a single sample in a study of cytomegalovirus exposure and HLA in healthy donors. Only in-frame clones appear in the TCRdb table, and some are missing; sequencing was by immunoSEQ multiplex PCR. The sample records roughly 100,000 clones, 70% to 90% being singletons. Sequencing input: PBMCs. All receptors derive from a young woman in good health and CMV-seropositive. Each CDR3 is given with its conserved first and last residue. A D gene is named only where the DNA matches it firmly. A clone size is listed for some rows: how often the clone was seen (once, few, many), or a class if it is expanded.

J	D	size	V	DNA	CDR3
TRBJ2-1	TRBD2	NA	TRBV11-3	TGTGCCAGCAGCCCTTCTCAGACTAGCGGTAACAATGAGCAGTTCTTC	CASSPSQTSGNNEQFF
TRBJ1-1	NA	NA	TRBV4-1	TGCGCCAGCAGCCAAGACCTTTTAGGGGGCACTGAAGCTTTCTTT	CASSQDLLGGTEAFF
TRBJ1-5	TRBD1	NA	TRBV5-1	TGCGCCAGCAGCTTGGAGGGACAGTCGCATCAGCCCCAGCATTTT	CASSLEGQSHQPQHF
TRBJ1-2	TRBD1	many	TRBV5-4	TGTGCCAGCAGCTCTAACAGGGGGCTACGATCTTCGGCCTATGGCTACACCTTC	CASSSNRGLRSSAYGYTF
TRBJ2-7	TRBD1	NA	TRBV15	TGTGCCACCAGCAGAGAAGAGGGACAGTCCTACGAGCAGTACTTC	CATSREEGQSYEQYF
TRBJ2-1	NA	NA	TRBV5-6	TGTGCCAGCAGCTTCGGACTGACGGGTTCGGGTGAGCAGTTCTTC	CASSFGLTGSGEQFF
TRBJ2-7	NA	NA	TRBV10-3	TGTGCCATCACCTCAAACGGAGACTATAGTGAGCAGTACTTC	CAITSNGDYSEQYF
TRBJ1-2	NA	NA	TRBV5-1	TGCGCCAGCAGCTTGAATTCCAATCCAGTAAATGGCTACACCTTC	CASSLNSNPVNGYTF
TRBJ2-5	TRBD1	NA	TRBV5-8	TGTGCCAGCACCAAAGGAACAGGGGTCGGGGAGACCCAGTACTTC	CASTKGTGVGETQYF
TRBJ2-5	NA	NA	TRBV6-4	TGTGCCAGCAGTGAAGGCGGGGGCTCCCAAGAGACCCAGTACTTC	CASSEGGGSQETQYF
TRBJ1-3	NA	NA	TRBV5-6	TGTGCCAGCAGCCCAACCCGGTCACTTGGAAACACCATATATTTT	CASSPTRSLGNTIYF
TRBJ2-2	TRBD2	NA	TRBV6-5	TGTGCCAGTAATCGAGCTAGCGGTACCGGGGAGCTGTTTTTT	CASNRASGTGELFF
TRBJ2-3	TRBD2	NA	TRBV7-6	TGTGCCAGCAGCTTAGGGCTAGCGGGAGCAGATACGCAGTATTTT	CASSLGLAGADTQYF
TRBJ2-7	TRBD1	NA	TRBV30	TGTGCCTGGTGGAGGACAGGGGTCATCTGGAACTCCTACGAGCAGTACTTC	CAWWRTGVIWNSYEQYF
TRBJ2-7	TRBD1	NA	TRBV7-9	TGTGCCAGCAGCACCTCCGGGACAGGGGTAGCCTACGAGCAGTACTTC	CASSTSGTGVAYEQYF
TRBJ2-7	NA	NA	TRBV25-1	TGTGCCAGCAGTGGGACTCTGCCGGAGCAGTACTTC	CASSGTLPEQYF
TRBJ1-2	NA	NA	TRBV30	TGTGCCTGGATGGGAGCGGGCTATTTGGGCTACACCTTC	CAWMGAGYLGYTF
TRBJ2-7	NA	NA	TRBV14	TGTGCCAGCAGCCAAGGCAGGGCGGCGTACGAGCAGTACTTC	CASSQGRAAYEQYF
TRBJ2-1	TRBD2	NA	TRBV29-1	TGCAGCGTTAGGGCGGGACTAGCGGGAGTCCCTGAGCAGTTCTTC	CSVRAGLAGVPEQFF
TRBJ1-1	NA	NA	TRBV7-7	TGTGCTAGCAGCCAAGCACCGAACACTGAAGCTTTCTTT	CASSQAPNTEAFF
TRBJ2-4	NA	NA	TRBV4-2	TGTGCCAGCAGCCACGGGGGAGCCAAAAACATTCAGTACTTC	CASSHGGAKNIQYF
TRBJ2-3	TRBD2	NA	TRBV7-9	TGTGCCAGCAGCTCCGGACTAGCGGCTAGCACAGATACGCAGTATTTT	CASSSGLAASTDTQYF
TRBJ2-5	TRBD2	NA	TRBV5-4	TGTGCCAGCATCCCCGGGACTAGCGGGGGGCAAGAGACCCAGTACTTC	CASIPGTSGGQETQYF